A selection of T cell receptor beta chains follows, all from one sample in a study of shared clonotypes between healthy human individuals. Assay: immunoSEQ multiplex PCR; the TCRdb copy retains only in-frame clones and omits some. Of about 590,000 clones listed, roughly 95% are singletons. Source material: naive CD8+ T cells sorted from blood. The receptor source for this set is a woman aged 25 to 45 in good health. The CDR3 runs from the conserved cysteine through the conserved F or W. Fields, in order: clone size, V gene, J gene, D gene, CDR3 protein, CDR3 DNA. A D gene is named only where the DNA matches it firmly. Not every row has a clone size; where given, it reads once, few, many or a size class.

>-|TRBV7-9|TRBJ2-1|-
CASSWGLQNEQFF
TGTGCCAGCAGCTGGGGACTGCAAAATGAGCAGTTCTTC
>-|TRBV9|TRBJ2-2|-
CASSVVGTLDTGELFF
TGTGCCAGCAGCGTGGTAGGGACGCTTGACACCGGGGAGCTGTTTTTT
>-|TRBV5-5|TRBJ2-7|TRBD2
CASSSGLAGYEQYF
TGTGCCAGCAGCTCGGGACTAGCGGGGTACGAGCAGTACTTC
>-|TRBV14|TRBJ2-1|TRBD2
CASSKLAGVYNEQFF
TGTGCCAGCAGCAAACTAGCGGGAGTGTACAATGAGCAGTTCTTC
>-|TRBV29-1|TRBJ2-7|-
CSVGDTYEQYF
TGCAGCGTCGGTGACACCTACGAGCAGTACTTC
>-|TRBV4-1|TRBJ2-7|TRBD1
CASSRDTGTGVEQYF
TGCGCCAGCAGCCGAGACACCGGGACAGGGGTCGAGCAGTACTTC
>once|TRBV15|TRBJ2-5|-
CATSRGWEASPPKTQYF
TGTGCCACCAGCAGAGGGTGGGAGGCCTCACCCCCCAAGACCCAGTACTTC
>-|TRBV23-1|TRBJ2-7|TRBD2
CASSPSPPPGLAGAYLYEQYF
TGCGCCAGCAGTCCTTCTCCTCCCCCGGGACTAGCGGGAGCCTACCTCTACGAGCAGTACTTC
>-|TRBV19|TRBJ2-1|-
CASSIIGEDNEQFF
TGTGCCAGTAGTATCATAGGGGAGGACAATGAGCAGTTCTTC
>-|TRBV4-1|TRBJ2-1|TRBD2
CASSQPHRTSGRKQFF
TGCGCCAGCAGCCAGCCTCACAGGACTAGCGGGAGAAAGCAGTTCTTC
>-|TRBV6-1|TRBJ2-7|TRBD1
CASSEPTGYEQYF
TGTGCCAGCAGTGAACCGACAGGGTACGAGCAGTACTTC
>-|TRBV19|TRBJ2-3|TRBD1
CASSIGPLLAQGPRDTQYF
TGTGCCAGTAGTATAGGACCCTTATTGGCACAGGGGCCCAGGGATACGCAGTATTTT
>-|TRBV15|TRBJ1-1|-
CATSRGGEDTEAFF
TGTGCCACCAGCAGGGGGGGGGAGGACACTGAAGCTTTCTTT
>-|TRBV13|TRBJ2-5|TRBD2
CASSSQREVGETQYF
TGTGCCAGCAGCAGTCAGCGGGAGGTCGGAGAGACCCAGTACTTC
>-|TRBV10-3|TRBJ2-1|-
CAISSSRVISYNEQFF
TGTGCCATCAGTTCCTCACGGGTTATCTCCTACAATGAGCAGTTCTTC
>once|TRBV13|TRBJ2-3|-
CASSASDTQYF
TGTGCCAGCAGCGCATCAGATACGCAGTATTTT
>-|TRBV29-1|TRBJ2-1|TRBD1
CSADSGTGSNEQFF
TGCAGCGCCGATTCCGGGACAGGGAGCAATGAGCAGTTCTTC
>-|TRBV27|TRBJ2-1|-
CASSTSSREQFF
-
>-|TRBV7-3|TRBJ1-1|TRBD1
CASSLGTGTEAFF
TGTGCCAGCAGCTTAGGGACAGGGACTGAAGCTTTCTTT
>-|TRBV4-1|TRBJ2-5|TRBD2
CASSSPPAGEETQYF
TGCGCCAGCAGCTCCCCCCCAGCGGGAGAAGAGACCCAGTACTTC
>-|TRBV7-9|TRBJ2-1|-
CASSLFRGEGEFF
TGTGCCAGCAGCTTATTCAGGGGGGAGGGAGAGTTCTTC
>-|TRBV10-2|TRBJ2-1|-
CASIDPSSYNEQFF
TGCGCCAGCATCGACCCGTCCTCCTACAATGAGCAGTTCTTC
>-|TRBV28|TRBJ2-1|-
CASSSYVGGAEQFF
TGTGCCAGCAGTTCCTATGTAGGGGGGGCTGAGCAGTTCTTC
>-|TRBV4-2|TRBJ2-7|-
CASSQGGVGGAYEQYF
TGTGCCAGCAGCCAAGGAGGGGTTGGGGGGGCGTACGAGCAGTACTTC
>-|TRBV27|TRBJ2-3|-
CASSWGHTQYF
TGTGCCAGCAGTTGGGGACATACGCAGTATTTT
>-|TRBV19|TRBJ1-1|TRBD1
CASRSGTGINTEAFF
TGTGCCAGTCGGTCCGGGACAGGGATAAACACTGAAGCTTTCTTT
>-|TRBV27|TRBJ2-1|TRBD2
CASSYAGGYEQFF
TGTGCCAGCAGTTATGCGGGAGGCTATGAGCAGTTCTTC
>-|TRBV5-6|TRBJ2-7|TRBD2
CASSFGTSGPEQYF
TGTGCCAGCAGCTTCGGGACTAGCGGCCCGGAGCAGTACTTC
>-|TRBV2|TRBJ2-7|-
CAGGGGHKDYEQYF
TGTGCCGGCGGAGGGGGACACAAAGATTACGAGCAGTACTTC
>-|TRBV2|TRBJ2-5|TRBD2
CASMPGLGKETQYF
TGTGCCAGCATGCCGGGACTAGGGAAAGAGACCCAGTACTTC
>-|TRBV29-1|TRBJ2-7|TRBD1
CSSWDRGLGEQYF
TGCAGCTCGTGGGACAGGGGACTCGGTGAGCAGTACTTC
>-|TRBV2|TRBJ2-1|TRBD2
CASSDLAGSYNEQFF
TGTGCCAGCAGTGATCTAGCGGGCTCCTACAATGAGCAGTTCTTC
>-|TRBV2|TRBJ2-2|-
CARRGLGNTGELFF
TGTGCCCGCAGGGGACTCGGTAACACCGGGGAGCTGTTTTTT
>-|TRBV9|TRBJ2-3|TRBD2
CASSPSGSVSTQYF
TGTGCCAGCAGCCCGAGCGGGAGTGTGAGTACGCAGTATTTT
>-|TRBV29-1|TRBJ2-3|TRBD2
CSVPWEGRDLDTQYF
TGCAGCGTTCCCTGGGAGGGACGTGATTTGGATACGCAGTATTTT
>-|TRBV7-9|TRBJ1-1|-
CASSPTGGGTEAFF
TGTGCCAGCAGCCCGACGGGGGGCGGCACTGAAGCTTTCTTT
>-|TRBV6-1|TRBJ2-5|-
CASSEFNTGQETQYF
TGTGCCAGCAGTGAATTCAATACGGGCCAAGAGACCCAGTACTTC
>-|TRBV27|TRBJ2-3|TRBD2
CASSPGLAAPDTQYF
TGTGCCAGCAGTCCGGGACTAGCGGCCCCGGATACGCAGTATTTT
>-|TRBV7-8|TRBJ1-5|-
CASSPTTGVQPQHF
TGTGCCAGCAGCCCAACGACAGGCGTCCAGCCCCAGCATTTT
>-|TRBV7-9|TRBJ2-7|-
CASSLVYGSSGYEQYF
TGTGCCAGCAGCTTAGTCTACGGGTCTAGTGGGTACGAGCAGTACTTC
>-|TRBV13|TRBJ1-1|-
CASSLGPPGEAFF
TGTGCCAGCAGCTTAGGCCCTCCGGGTGAAGCTTTCTTT
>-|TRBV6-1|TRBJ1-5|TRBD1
CASSEAGVGTGFQPQHF
TGTGCCAGCAGTGAAGCAGGCGTGGGGACAGGGTTTCAGCCCCAGCATTTT
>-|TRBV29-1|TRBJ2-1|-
CSVTGFTSRIYNEQFF
TGCAGCGTTACGGGATTTACTAGCCGGATCTACAATGAGCAGTTCTTC
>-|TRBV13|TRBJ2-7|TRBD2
CASSPGAGASYEQYF
TGTGCCAGCAGCCCCGGAGCGGGAGCCTCCTACGAGCAGTACTTC
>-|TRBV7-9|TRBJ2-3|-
CVSSSRRGDHTDTQYF
TGTGTCAGCAGCTCCCGGAGGGGGGACCACACAGATACGCAGTATTTT
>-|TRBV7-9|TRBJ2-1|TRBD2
CASSGTISSYNEQFF
TGTGCCAGCAGCGGGACTATAAGCTCCTACAATGAGCAGTTCTTC
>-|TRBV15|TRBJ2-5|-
CATSRVLQETQYF
TGTGCCACCAGCAGAGTTCTCCAAGAGACCCAGTACTTC
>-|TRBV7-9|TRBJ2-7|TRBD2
CASSSRGDTYEQYF
TGTGCCAGCAGCTCGCGGGGGGATACCTACGAGCAGTACTTC
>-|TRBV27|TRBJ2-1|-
CASRTRRNEQFF
TGTGCCAGCAGGACGAGACGGAATGAGCAGTTCTTC
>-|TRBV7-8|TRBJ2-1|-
CASSLASGEQFF
TGTGCCAGCAGCTTAGCATCTGGGGAGCAGTTCTTC
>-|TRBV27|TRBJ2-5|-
CASSHNRVQETQYF
TGTGCCAGCAGTCACAACAGGGTCCAAGAGACCCAGTACTTC
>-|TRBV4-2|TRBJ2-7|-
CASSQEGGASYEQYF
TGTGCCAGCAGCCAAGAGGGGGGGGCCTCCTACGAGCAGTACTTC
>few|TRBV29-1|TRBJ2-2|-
CSVDFAGDTGELFF
TGCAGCGTTGATTTCGCTGGGGACACCGGGGAGCTGTTTTTT
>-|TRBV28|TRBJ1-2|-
CASSLPQANYGYTF
TGTGCCAGCAGTTTGCCTCAAGCTAACTATGGCTACACCTTC
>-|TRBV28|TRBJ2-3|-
CASSLLTGTDTQYF
TGTGCCAGCAGTTTACTGACAGGCACAGATACGCAGTATTTT